One and the same sample provided the 32 T cell receptor beta chains below, sequenced in a study of blood T cell repertoires in COVID-19. The protocol was immunoSEQ multiplex PCR, while the TCRdb copy is restricted to in-frame clones and leaves out a portion. In the table there are 200,000 to 250,000 clones, roughly 86% of which are singletons. Sequenced material: peripheral blood. The source is a woman in her forties or fifties with COVID-19, enrolled during active disease.

This clone was detected once. V is TRBV24-1 and J is TRBJ1-2; no clear D gene. Germline V gene lookup returns CDR1 KGHDR and CDR2 SFDVKD. V shed 2 bases and J shed 0 bases, with 9 bases lying between them. The CDR3 is 15 amino acids. CDR3 region: CATSDSSGANYGYTF. The CDR3 bases are TGTGCCACCAGTGATTCATCCGGGGCTAACTATGGCTACACCTTC.

The genes are TRBV4-2 and TRBJ1-1, with a weak D call TRBD1 (6 bases). The V gene lost 0 bases and the J gene lost 0 bases, with 17 bases spanning the gap. Germline V lookup: CDR1 LGHNA, CDR2 YNFKEQ. CDR3 length equals 18 residues. The CDR3 protein is CASSQDRTAGKMNTEAFF. The CDR3 DNA follows: TGTGCCAGCAGCCAAGACAGGACAGCCGGGAAAATGAACACTGAAGCTTTCTTT.

The rearrangement joins TRBV18 to TRBJ1-5, with 7 bases matching TRBD1. Per the germline V gene, CDR1 is KGHSH and CDR2 is LQKENI. The length of the CDR3 is 14 residues. Germline trimming cut 3 bases from V and 5 bases from J; bases unmatched to any gene: 4. CDR3 nucleotides: TGTGCCAGCTCACCGAGACAGGGTGATCAGCCCCAGCATTTT. Translated: CASSPRQGDQPQHF.

This clone turned up a few times. The chain employs TRBV5-4 and TRBJ2-7; maybe TRBD1 (5 bases). The germline gives CDR1 SGHNT, CDR2 YYREEE (reference sequence). The CDR3 has 12 residues. V was pared by 2 bases and J by 5 bases, with 8 bases between. For the CDR3, the DNA is TGTGCCAGCAGCTTTGGGGCGAACGAGCAGTACGTC. Translation: CASSFGANEQYV.

V and J are TRBV7-2 and TRBJ2-6; D gene ambiguous. V was cut by 7 bases and J by 2 bases, with 12 bases left in between. CDR3 size: 15 residues. Per germline, CDR1 SGHTA and CDR2 FQGNSA. CDR3 region: CASTPGGPGANVLTF. In DNA form, the CDR3 reads TGTGCCAGCACCCCCGGCGGTCCTGGGGCCAACGTCCTGACTTTC.

The J gene is TRBJ1-4, the V gene TRBV28; D call uncertain. The germline gives CDR1 MDHEN, CDR2 SYDVKM. The CDR3 runs 14 residues. V was pared by 1 base and J by 4 bases, with 7 bases between. CDR3 in amino acids: CASSLLGRNEKLFF. Written as DNA, the CDR3 is TGTGCCAGCAGTTTATTGGGCCGTAATGAAAAACTGTTTTTT.

This clone occurred once. The chain has TRBV5-1 and TRBJ1-2; 11 nucleotides match TRBD1. The V gene end was trimmed by 4 bases and the J gene end by 5 bases; junction bases not matched to a gene: 7. The V gene's germline CDR1 is SGHRS and CDR2 YFSETQ. The CDR3 contains 15 residues. In DNA form, the CDR3 reads TGCGCCAGCAGCACGGGACAGGGGGGCCCTTATGGCTACACCTTC. Protein product: CASSTGQGGPYGYTF.

CDR3 protein: CASSLTEDQPQHF. In nucleotides, the CDR3 is TGTGCCAGCAGCTTAACGGAGGATCAGCCCCAGCATTTT. V is TRBV7-2 and J is TRBJ1-5; D is undetermined. V shed 2 bases and J shed 5 bases, with 7 bases lying between them. The V gene's germline CDR1 is SGHTA and CDR2 FQGNSA. The length of the CDR3 is 13 residues. Full variable domain (remainder filled in from reference TRBV7-2 and TRBJ1-5): GAGVSQSPSNKVTEKGKDVELRCDPISGHTALYWYRQSLGQGLEFLIYFQGNSAPDKSGLPSDRFSAERTGGSVSTLTIQRTQQEDSAVYLCASSLTEDQPQHFGDGTRLSIL.

This clone showed up many times. The chain has TRBV9 and TRBJ2-3; the D is unclear. Germline CDR1 is SGDLS and CDR2 is YYNGEE. The CDR3 runs 12 residues. V was clipped by 1 base and J by 6 bases, with 6 bases between them. In DNA, the CDR3 is TGTGCCAGCAGCGTACCAGCGGATACGCAGTATTTT. Translated: CASSVPADTQYF. The full variable domain, its missing parts supplied by reference TRBV9 and TRBJ2-3, is DSGVTQTPKHLITATGQRVTLRCSPRSGDLSVYWYQQSLDQGLQFLIQYYNGEERAKGNILERFSAQQFPDLHSELNLSSLELGDSALYFCASSVPADTQYFGPGTRLTVL.

J is TRBJ2-7 and V is TRBV19; tentative D call: TRBD2 (6 bases). With 10 bases removed from V and 2 bases from J, the gap between germline ends came to 15 bases. Germline values: CDR1 LNHDA, CDR2 SQIVND (reference sequence). This CDR3 is 13 amino acids long. CDR3 DNA sequence: TGTGCCACCTCCTCAGCGGGCCCCTACGAGCAGTACTTC. Its translation is CATSSAGPYEQYF.

This clone was detected only once. The chain employs TRBV30 and TRBJ1-6; D uncertain. The CDR3 covers 14 residues. The germline gives CDR1 GTSNPN, CDR2 SVGIG (reference sequence). Trimming cost V 3 bases and J 5 bases, with 11 bases left between them. The CDR3, as DNA: TGTGCCTGGAGAATTACGGGAAATAATTCACCCCTCCACTTT. It is translated as CAWRITGNNSPLHF.

In DNA form, the CDR3 reads TGTGCCAGCACCAAACCTGCGGGGGGCACCGCAGATACGCAGTATTTT. Protein product: CASTKPAGGTADTQYF. The chain uses TRBV6-6 and TRBJ2-3, with TRBD2 matching over 8 bases. Germline loops: CDR1 MNHNY, CDR2 SVGAGI (reference sequence). This CDR3 has 16 residues. Germline trimming cut 7 bases from V and 4 bases from J; bases unmatched to any gene: 13.

This rearrangement joins TRBV5-4 to TRBJ2-7; maybe TRBD1 (6 bases). Trimming took 0 bases from V and 6 from J, leaving 13 bases between them. The CDR3 has 14 residues. Per the germline V gene, CDR1 is SGHNT and CDR2 is YYREEE (reference sequence). The CDR3 here is CASSLEVGRGEQYV. The CDR3 DNA sequence: TGTGCCAGCAGCTTGGAGGTCGGCAGGGGCGAGCAGTACGTC.

This chain's CDR3 is CASSLLTGGADTQYF. In DNA form, the CDR3 reads TGTGCCAGCAGCTTGTTAACAGGGGGCGCAGATACGCAGTATTTT. This chain uses TRBV5-4 with TRBJ2-3, with 9 bases matching TRBD1. Germline-derived CDR1 and CDR2 are SGHNT and YYREEE (reference sequence). The trim removed 1 base at V and 4 bases at J, leaving 4 bases unmatched. The CDR3 length is 15 residues.

The V call is TRBV10-2, the J call TRBJ2-2; D gene ambiguous. The CDR3 length is 16 residues. Germline-derived CDR1 and CDR2 are WSHSY and SAAADI. V gave up 2 bases and J gave up 0 bases, with 10 bases separating them. CDR3 nucleotide sequence: TGCGCCAGCAGTGAGAGTAAGCTCGCGAACACCGGGGAGCTGTTTTTT. Its translation is CASSESKLANTGELFF.

The V call is TRBV7-2, the J call TRBJ1-3; 10 nucleotides align to TRBD1. V dropped 5 bases and J dropped 1; count of bases not matched to a gene: 8. Germline-derived CDR1 and CDR2 are SGHTA and FQGNSA. The CDR3 contains 17 residues. The chain's CDR3 is CASSQGTGVPSGNTIYF. The CDR3 bases are TGTGCCAGCAGCCAAGGGACAGGGGTCCCTTCTGGAAACACCATATATTTT.

The V gene is TRBV10-3, the J gene TRBJ2-5, with D possibly matching TRBD1 (8 bases). CDR3 length: 13 residues. V dropped 11 bases and J dropped 5 bases, with 18 bases sitting between them. CDR1 ENHRY and CDR2 SYGVKD come from the germline V gene. The CDR3 here is CASRGTGRETQYF. The CDR3 DNA sequence: TGTGCCTCGCGGGGGACAGGAAGGGAGACCCAGTACTTC.

This chain joins TRBV21-1 and TRBJ2-7; the D call of TRBD2 is as the table states it, not checked on the DNA. TRBV21-1 is a recognized pseudogene. The CDR3 loop spans 16 amino acids. The CDR3 coding sequence is TGTGCCAGCAGCTCCCTGGTAGGTCCTAGCTCCTACGAGCAGTACGTC. As protein: CASSSLVGPSSYEQYV.

The genes are TRBV19 and TRBJ1-1, with D unresolved. This CDR3 is built from 11 residues. CDR1 and CDR2 from the germline V gene are LNHDA and SQIVND (reference sequence). Trimming pared 5 bases from V and 9 bases from J, leaving 10 bases between. The CDR3 reads CASSASNKAFF. Here the CDR3 DNA reads TGTGCCAGTAGTGCAAGCAATAAAGCTTTCTTT.

The CDR3 DNA reads as TGTGCCAGCAGCTTGGCCGCTGGTGTTGCCGGGGGGCAGTTCTTC. Protein product: CASSLAAGVAGGQFF. The V and J genes are TRBV5-4 and TRBJ2-1; D possibly corresponds to TRBD2 (6 bases). V was clipped by 0 bases and J by 12 bases, with 19 bases between them. The CDR3 length is 15 residues. Germline loops: CDR1 SGHNT, CDR2 YYREEE (reference sequence).

The CDR3 loop reads CASSLWVGSNSPLHF. CDR3 coding DNA: TGTGCCAGCAGTTTATGGGTTGGGAGTAATTCACCCCTCCACTTT. J is TRBJ1-6 and V is TRBV27, with unresolved D. The germline V gene encodes CDR1 MNHEY and CDR2 SMNVEV (reference sequence). CDR3 length: 15 amino acids. V lost 1 base and J lost 6, with 10 bases in between.

V and J are TRBV19 and TRBJ1-1; TRBD1 might be the D (6 bases). CDR3 length equals 14 residues. Germline CDR1 reads LNHDA; CDR2 reads SQIVND (reference sequence). V was cut by 2 bases and J by 11 bases, with 18 bases left in between. DNA for the CDR3: TGTGCCAGTAGTATAATTTGGACAGCCAACGACGCTTTCTTT. It yields the protein CASSIIWTANDAFF.

The chain uses TRBV7-9 and TRBJ2-1, with 9 bases fitting TRBD2. The germline CDR1 and CDR2 sequences are SEHNR and FQNEAQ (reference sequence). There are 16 residues in the CDR3. V was clipped by 5 bases and J by 6 bases; unmatched bases: 11. The CDR3 loop reads CASSHIAGAPPNEQFF. The CDR3 region has the DNA TGTGCCAGCAGCCATATAGCGGGGGCCCCACCCAATGAGCAGTTCTTC.

The V call is TRBV20-1, the J call TRBJ1-5; weak D call: TRBD1 (6 bases). The CDR3 extends over 13 amino acids. The germline CDR1 and CDR2 sequences are DFQATT and SNEGSKA (reference sequence). Trimming stripped 3 bases from V and 5 bases from J, with 11 bases between. The chain's CDR3 is CSASVAGDQPQHF. CDR3 bases: TGCAGTGCTAGTGTTGCAGGGGATCAGCCCCAGCATTTT.

The genes are TRBV27 and TRBJ1-6, with a weak D call TRBD1 (6 bases). This CDR3 has 17 residues. Trimming took 6 bases from V and 0 from J, leaving 15 bases between them. Germline-derived CDR1 and CDR2 are MNHEY and SMNVEV (reference sequence). The chain's CDR3 is CASSPEQGSSYNSPLHF. CDR3 in DNA: TGTGCCAGCAGCCCCGAACAGGGCAGCTCCTATAATTCACCCCTCCACTTT.

The chain uses TRBV7-3 and TRBJ2-2; no definite D call. CDR1 is SGHTA and CDR2 is FQGTGA in the germline V gene. The length of the CDR3 is 12 residues. The V end lost 5 bases, the J end lost 2 bases, and 3 bases lay between the germline ends. The CDR3 sequence is CASSHNTGELFF. In DNA form, the CDR3 reads TGTGCCAGCAGCCATAACACCGGGGAGCTGTTTTTT.

The V and J genes are TRBV19 and TRBJ1-1; D is unresolved. V was trimmed by 5 bases and J by 4 bases, leaving 11 bases between them. The germline V gene encodes CDR1 LNHDA and CDR2 SQIVND (reference sequence). The CDR3 has 13 residues. The CDR3 spells CASSFGALTEAFF. In DNA, the CDR3 is TGTGCCAGTAGTTTCGGAGCACTCACTGAAGCTTTCTTT.

The rearrangement joins TRBV5-1 to TRBJ2-5, with 12 bases fitting TRBD2. Germline trimming cut 4 bases from V and 2 bases from J; bases unmatched to any gene: 6. CDR1 SGHRS and CDR2 YFSETQ come from the germline V gene. The CDR3 extends over 16 amino acids. CDR3 sequence: CASSPGGLAGQETQYF. The CDR3, as DNA: TGCGCCAGCAGCCCAGGGGGACTAGCGGGTCAAGAGACCCAGTACTTC.

J is TRBJ1-5 and V is TRBV5-4, with 9 bases matching TRBD1. This CDR3 contains 15 residues. Looked up from germline, CDR1 is SGHNT and CDR2 is YYREEE (reference sequence). J gave up 4 bases and V 2 bases, and 4 bases lay outside the gene matches. CDR3 loop: CASSFKGQGNQPQHF. CDR3 sequence (DNA): TGTGCCAGCAGCTTCAAAGGACAGGGGAATCAGCCCCAGCATTTT.

V gene TRBV19 combines with J gene TRBJ1-1; D may be TRBD1 (5 bases). CDR1 LNHDA and CDR2 SQIVND come from the germline V gene (reference sequence). V lost 4 bases, J lost 3 bases, and 12 bases lay in between. The CDR3 sequence is 14 residues long. CDR3 nucleotide sequence: TGTGCCAGTAGTACGCGAGACAGTTACACTGAAGCTTTCTTT. It codes for CASSTRDSYTEAFF.

The table lists this clone with a count of one. The rearrangement joins TRBV6-2 or TRBV6-3 to TRBJ1-2; D uncertain. Trimming pared 5 bases from V and 8 bases from J, leaving 12 bases between. Germline V gene sequence: CDR1 MNHEY, CDR2 SVGEGT. The CDR3 has 12 residues. The CDR3 nucleotides read TGTGCCAGCAGTCACACCGAGGAAGGCTACACCTTC. Encoded protein: CASSHTEEGYTF.

The chain joins TRBV14 to TRBJ2-7; D is perhaps TRBD2 (6 bases). This CDR3 is built from 14 residues. Deletions cut 6 bases from V and 3 bases from J, with 15 bases between. CDR1 is SGHDN, CDR2 FVKESK, per germline. CDR3 sequence (DNA): TGTGCCAGCAGTCCTAGCGACCTCAGCTACGAGCAGTACTTC. The encoded protein is CASSPSDLSYEQYF.